These 9 T cell receptor beta chains were sequenced from one sample in a study of shared clonotypes between healthy human individuals. Generated by immunoSEQ multiplex PCR, the TCRdb table keeps only in-frame clones and is missing some. The profile covers 600,000 to 750,000 clones, with 80% to 95% appearing a single time and 30% to 40% taken by the ten largest. The sample was memory CD8+ T cells from PBMCs. Subset reported: CD45RO+ cells pooled with CCR7-negative TemRA cells. Every receptor here comes from a man younger than 35 in good health. Some clones in this sample may be carry-over from other donors' samples.

The chain combines TRBV28 with TRBJ2-3; 8 bases agree with TRBD2. Germline V CDR1 and CDR2: MDHEN, SYDVKM. CDR3 length: 16 amino acids. Trimming took 3 bases from V and 0 from J; bases not matched to a gene: 5. DNA of the CDR3: TGTGCCAGCAGTTTCGGTAGCGGGACCAGCACAGATACGCAGTATTTT. Its protein product is CASSFGSGTSTDTQYF.

The V gene is TRBV27, the J gene TRBJ2-7; TRBD2 matches 12 bases. Germline values: CDR1 MNHEY, CDR2 SMNVEV (reference sequence). V lost 2 bases and J lost 4; bases outside the gene matches: 3. CDR3 size: 15 residues. The CDR3 sequence: CASSLRLAGAYEQYF. The DNA of the CDR3 is TGTGCCAGCAGTTTAAGACTAGCGGGAGCATACGAGCAGTACTTC.

The chain combines TRBV15 with TRBJ2-7, with TRBD2 matching over 12 bases. CDR1 is LNHNV and CDR2 is YYDKDF in the germline V gene (reference sequence). The V gene end was trimmed by 7 bases and the J gene end by 4 bases; junction bases not matched to a gene: 5. The CDR3 consists of 14 residues. Here the CDR3 DNA reads TGTGCCACCACCCGACTAGCGGGAGAATACGAGCAGTACTTC. It specifies CATTRLAGEYEQYF.

This clone was counted a single time. The chain is built from TRBV28 and TRBJ2-5; 7 nucleotides line up with TRBD2. V lost 5 bases and J lost 4; bases outside the gene matches: 7. CDR3 length: 14 amino acids. Germline V gene lookup returns CDR1 MDHEN and CDR2 SYDVKM. CDR3 nucleotide sequence: TGTGCCAGCAGTAGGACTAGTTTGGGAGAGACCCAGTACTTC. Amino acids: CASSRTSLGETQYF.

The chain recombines TRBV19 with TRBJ1-5, with D possibly being TRBD1 (6 bases). CDR1 is LNHDA and CDR2 is SQIVND in the germline V gene (reference sequence). The length of the CDR3 is 14 residues. V lost 6 bases and J 3 bases, leaving 12 bases between the germline ends. CDR3: CASSLTGLNQPQHF. CDR3 coding DNA: TGTGCCAGTAGCTTGACAGGACTCAATCAGCCCCAGCATTTT.

The chain has TRBV29-1 and TRBJ1-4, with 10 bases lining up with TRBD1. Looked up from germline, CDR1 is SQVTM and CDR2 is ANQGSEA. The V segment lost 7 bases and the J segment 7 bases; nucleotides outside the gene matches: 12. The CDR3 extends over 15 amino acids. The CDR3 reads CSAHFLGQGFEKLFF. The CDR3 bases are TGCAGCGCCCACTTTCTGGGACAGGGGTTTGAAAAACTGTTTTTT. Together with reference TRBV29-1 and TRBJ1-4, the CDR3 gives the full variable domain: SAVISQKPSRDICQRGTSLTIQCQVDSQVTMMFWYRQQPGQSLTLIATANQGSEATYESGFVIDKFPISRPNLTFSTLTVSNMSPEDSSIYLCSAHFLGQGFEKLFFGSGTQLSVL.

The CDR3 DNA reads TGTGCCTGGAGTGTATGGTCATCCCGAGAGACCCAGTACTTC. It encodes CAWSVWSSRETQYF. The chain has TRBV30 and TRBJ2-5; unclear D gene. Trimming cost V 0 bases and J 4 bases, with 12 bases left between them. CDR1 and CDR2 from the germline V gene are GTSNPN and SVGIG (reference sequence). The CDR3 is 14 amino acids.

CDR3 DNA: TGTGCCAGCCTACCTCGGTGGTCAAATTCACCCCTCCACTTT. Protein product: CASLPRWSNSPLHF. The rearrangement uses TRBV28 and TRBJ1-6; unclear D gene. Per germline, CDR1 MDHEN and CDR2 SYDVKM. Trimming pared 8 bases from V and 7 bases from J, leaving 15 bases between. There are 14 residues in the CDR3.

The chain carries TRBV30 and TRBJ2-1; D tentatively fits TRBD1 or TRBD2 (5 bases each). In germline, CDR1 is GTSNPN, CDR2 SVGIG (reference sequence). V was trimmed by 3 bases and J by 5 bases, leaving 14 bases between them. The CDR3 covers 14 residues. The chain's CDR3 is CAWRGARVDNEQFF. The DNA for the CDR3 is TGTGCCTGGAGGGGAGCCAGGGTGGACAATGAGCAGTTCTTC.